The present TCR beta chain was sequenced within a study of cytomegalovirus exposure and HLA in healthy donors (dated by TCRdb to 2016 to 2017). Context from the whole study: An earlier analysis of some 500 of the donors reported roughly 300 Gb of sequence data and 117 million unique TCR beta sequences from 150 million to 200 million T cells. High-throughput TCR immunosequencing, statistical association of individual TCRs with disease status, and machine learning were combined to predict cytomegalovirus infection status. Approximately 300 gigabases of sequencing data and roughly 81 million unique TCR sequences made up an early release that covered 500 to 650 HLA-typed donors. Using immunosequencing, the study profiled T cell repertoires from fewer than 850 subjects and related those repertoires to cytomegalovirus serostatus. Donor age, sex, ethnicity and CMV serostatus were compiled together with the repertoire data. An earlier analysis of a few hundred of the donors applied high-throughput TCR beta sequencing to assess whether each TCR beta V gene segment acted as functional or pseudogenic. Genome-wide SNP genotypes for about 60% of the 666 donors were used in a later genetic analysis, which treated that subset as a discovery cohort. Both class I and class II loci were covered by HLA typing, at four-digit resolution. In a later analysis, previously published TCR beta repertoires from hundreds of donors were re-analyzed and high-resolution HLA genotyping was added so that TCR occurrence patterns could be studied. The study aimed to test whether signatures of past pathogen exposure could be identified by cataloging public T cell receptors. Four to six DR-DQ haplotypes were handled as single units for association and clustering, since linkage in the cohort was strong. Across under 500 genotyped donors of the cohort, an average of about 220,000 unique TCR beta nucleotide sequences per donor were sequenced, and approximately 17% of those sequences were non-productive. Besides the first cohort of about 730 subjects, a separate validation cohort made up of over 95 different subjects was used. The number of typed donors differed by locus: about 629-630 for A, B, C, DRB1 and DQB1; roughly 510 for DQA1; roughly 600 for DPA1; and some 470 for DPB1. The later analysis used no new phenotypic data to find candidate immune exposures, relying instead on TCR beta sequences and their occurrence across donors. Among the roughly 400 genotyped donors, around 81% belonged to the genetic ancestry cluster associated with self-reported Caucasian donors. All discovery cohort repertoires had been generated on a single sequencing platform. The research as a whole found: Because counts were too low, approximately 18 rarely observed V segments, including chromosome 9 orphons, were excluded from the earlier analysis of fewer than 650 of the donors. According to a later analysis, parvovirus B19, influenza, CMV and Epstein-Barr virus appeared linked to several top co-occurrence clusters. In a later analysis, TCR association rates were found to vary across HLA loci, with the most associated TCRs seen for DRB1 alleles and the fewest for HLA-C alleles. A cluster of highly shared sequence variants was judged likely to represent a technical artifact of the sequencing pipeline. The study gave a list of 150 to 200 TCR beta chains associated with cytomegalovirus. Roughly uniform sequencing depth across donors was assumed in presence/absence analyses, although this assumption may not hold. Compared with the approximately 710-donor mean, donors in an Asian-associated ancestry cluster had fewer N-insertions in productive TCRs, according to a later genetic analysis. Most TCR sequences were observed very rarely across donors, whereas some public TCRs were present in many individuals. Cytomegalovirus status was reported to be diagnosed by the classifier with high specificity and sensitivity in both the original and validation cohorts. V-gene and J-gene trimming of TCR beta chains was associated with a missense DCLRE1C variant in a later genetic analysis, and the association was replicated in an independent cohort. The 87-base-pair reads could not distinguish some IMGT-functional V segments, including TRBV6-2 and TRBV6-3, so those segments were excluded. Because HLA typing was missing for some donors at each locus, association tests included only the typed subset. A few of the identified cytomegalovirus-associated TCR beta chains were confirmed in vitro to be specific for cytomegalovirus antigens. CMV serostatus was the only immune exposure information available for the cohort. In a later analysis, most CMV-associated TCR beta chains were found to appear HLA-restricted, with HLA associations seemingly driven largely by CMV exposure. Linkage disequilibrium might explain the correlated functional status among segregating V segments, but an unknown experimental factor could not be ruled out. Only TCR beta chains were sequenced in this cohort, and the absence of alpha or paired-chain data limited detectable features. At a false discovery rate of 0.05, a later analysis linked 15,000 to 20,000 TCR beta sequences to specific HLA alleles. A further reported finding was that TCR beta sequences accurately predicted the HLA-A and HLA-B alleles for most subjects in the first cohort. When HLA alleles, especially DR and DQ, strongly co-occurred, TCR associations were difficult to assign to individual alleles. It was suggested by the authors that the approach could potentially be generalized to other disease states and immunological phenotypes. In a later analysis, HLA-associated TCR beta chains showed more clonal expansion and lower generation probabilities than non-associated chains that were equally common. Broadly in line with IMGT annotations, most TCR beta V segments showed up in productive rearrangements about 87% or about 30% of the time in an earlier analysis of approximately 600 of the donors.

In total, approximately 700 healthy bone marrow donors made up the cohort. At the time of sampling, all cohort members were nominally healthy, though unrecorded immune exposures were likely present. The donor was CMV seronegative and was included in the group of 352 seronegative cohort members. Each donor provided a peripheral blood sample, and peripheral blood mononuclear cells were used for TCR beta sequencing. The Qiagen DNeasy Blood Extraction Kit was used to extract genomic DNA from the blood cell samples. V is pared back by 7 bases and J by 5 bases, with 11 bases lying between the germline termini. The CDR3 measures 12 amino acids from cysteine to phenylalanine. The kept DNA is CDR3 alone, 36 bases in frame from the first base. Sequences MNHEY (CDR1) and SVGAGI (CDR2) are obtained from the germline V gene. Libraries were made using the immunoSEQ multiplex PCR assay. For the multiplex PCR, a mixture combining 60 forward primers for TCR Vbeta segments and 13 reverse primers for TCR Jbeta segments was used. The CDR3 region of rearranged TCR beta genes was amplified from genomic DNA with a multiplex PCR assay. The Illumina HiSeq System was used to sequence the amplified TCR beta libraries as 87-base-pair reads. The study's processing was this. A later analysis tallied approximately 87 million unique TCR beta chains across the 666 repertoires, and approximately 9.9 million of those chains were shared by two or more donors. To remove PCR and sequencing errors, raw reads were error-corrected and collapsed into unique sequences using a nearest-neighbor algorithm that merged closely related sequences. Alignment of CDR3 sequences to IMGT reference sequences was used to assign V, D and J gene segments. For a sequence to be retained, a match of at least six nucleotides was required to both a V gene segment and a J gene segment. A rearrangement was called productive if the CDR3 had no stop codons and remained in frame with V and J, and every other rearrangement was called non-productive. CDR3 was defined according to IMGT convention as the region running from the second conserved V-encoded cysteine to the conserved J-encoded phenylalanine. The earlier analysis of a few hundred of the donors excluded sequences that lacked an unambiguous match to a single V gene segment. An earlier analysis of around 600 of the donors classified V segments as functional when productive rearrangements were above 56.7% and as segregating when the standard deviation between donors was above 5%. A statistical classification framework was built for diagnosing cytomegalovirus status from the catalog of TCR beta chain sequences. In a later analysis, V and J genes were assigned by comparing TCR nucleotide sequences against IMGT/GENE-DB human TR gene sequences. The TCRdist pipeline was used in a later analysis to assign CDR3 sequences and most-parsimonious VDJ recombination scenarios. In a later analysis, every TCR beta chain was defined by the combination of its CDR3 amino acid sequence and its V-gene family, and reads without a unique V-gene family were dropped. In a later analysis, approximately 640 highly shared, low-generation-probability nucleotide sequences were removed to address suspected cross-contamination and a sequencing artifact. For each public chain, a later analysis derived a clonal expansion index from normalized ranks of inferred template counts within each repertoire. In a later analysis, generation probabilities were computed using a VDJ recombination model fitted to out-of-frame rearrangements, and the results were checked against IGoR. A later analysis scored TCR-TCR, TCR-HLA and TCR-CMV co-occurrence with hypergeometric tests, applying a repertoire-size bias correction to TCR pairs. False discovery rates were estimated in a later analysis by permuting HLA or CMV assignments 20 times. In a later analysis, co-occurring TCRs were grouped using DBSCAN, and TCRdist sequence similarity was added for clustering within HLA-allele-positive subsets. Co-occurrence clustering excluded repertoires with fewer than 30,000 or more than 120,000 public chains, plus five with anomalous nucleotide sharing. TCRdb re-hosts the immuneACCESS table, in-frame sequences only. Its copies lack some clones; in the studies checked, an unresolved V gene accounts for under half of them, and the cause for the rest is not known. From that table come the V and J calls and clone size; the DNA was used to work out D and trimming. This sample gives tens of thousands of clones in total; 68% of them show up just once. In total, the top ten clones hold about 2% of the sample.

On this clone: Its antigen is currently not known. Per-base qualities were not stored, and no clone one base away is much larger.

The material sequenced was PBMCs. The rearrangement joined TRBV6-5 to TRBJ2-5; the D gene cannot be named for sure. This sequence originates from a woman aged 30 to 39 in good health and CMV-seronegative. The nucleotide sequence reads as follows: TGTGCCAGCACCACAACCGGGGAGACCCAGTACTTC. It is translated as CASTTTGETQYF.